A selection of T cell receptor beta chains follows, all from one sample in a study of cytomegalovirus exposure and HLA in healthy donors. The method was immunoSEQ multiplex PCR; TCRdb's version includes in-frame clones alone and lacks a portion of them. The sample comprises 110,000 to 150,000 clones, over 65% of which are singletons, and 2.5% to 3% rests with the top ten. The specimen sequenced was PBMCs. The source of these receptors is a female donor in good health and CMV-seronegative. CDR3s include the opening cysteine and the closing phenylalanine or tryptophan. The D gene is left open where the match is weak. Some rows mark clone size as missing; the rest say once, few, many or name a class of expanded clone.

clone size: few; J gene: TRBJ1-2; D gene: TRBD1; V gene: TRBV28; CDR3 protein: CASSSPTGRYTF; CDR3 DNA: TGTGCCAGCAGTTCCCCGACAGGGAGATACACCTTC
clone size: .; J gene: TRBJ2-7; D gene: TRBD1; V gene: TRBV6-1; CDR3 protein: CASSERTGGYEQYF; CDR3 DNA: TGTGCCAGCAGTGAAAGGACAGGGGGCTACGAGCAGTACTTC
clone size: .; J gene: TRBJ2-7; D gene: TRBD2; V gene: TRBV5-4; CDR3 protein: CASSPGLAGAAYEQYF; CDR3 DNA: TGTGCCAGCAGCCCTGGACTAGCGGGGGCAGCCTACGAGCAGTACTTC
clone size: .; J gene: TRBJ1-2; D gene: TRBD1; V gene: TRBV28; CDR3 protein: CASRQGVGYTF; CDR3 DNA: TGTGCCAGCAGGCAGGGGGTGGGCTACACCTTC
clone size: .; J gene: TRBJ1-2; D gene: TRBD1; V gene: TRBV9; CDR3 protein: CASNQRGQGGGYTF; CDR3 DNA: TGTGCCAGCAATCAGAGGGGGCAGGGTGGGGGCTACACCTTC
clone size: many; J gene: TRBJ1-4; D gene: TRBD1; V gene: TRBV7-9; CDR3 protein: CASSFYRGHDEKLFF; CDR3 DNA: TGTGCCAGCAGCTTTTACAGGGGGCACGATGAAAAACTGTTTTTT
clone size: once; J gene: TRBJ2-1; D gene: TRBD1; V gene: TRBV2; CDR3 protein: CASNLRGGRAYNEQFF; CDR3 DNA: TGTGCCAGCAATTTGAGAGGGGGCAGGGCCTACAATGAGCAGTTCTTC
clone size: .; J gene: TRBJ2-1; D gene: TRBD2; V gene: TRBV28; CDR3 protein: CASSSSGRAVDEQFF; CDR3 DNA: TGTGCCAGCAGTTCTAGCGGGAGGGCCGTTGATGAGCAGTTCTTC
clone size: .; J gene: TRBJ1-1; D gene: .; V gene: TRBV6-1; CDR3 protein: CASSDRGGSEAFF; CDR3 DNA: TGTGCCAGCAGTGACAGGGGCGGCTCTGAAGCTTTCTTT
clone size: .; J gene: TRBJ2-7; D gene: .; V gene: TRBV5-1; CDR3 protein: CASSLTIKSGEQYF; CDR3 DNA: TGCGCCAGCAGCTTGACCATAAAGTCGGGAGAGCAGTACTTC
clone size: once; J gene: TRBJ1-5; D gene: .; V gene: TRBV28; CDR3 protein: CASSPPPGYSNQPQHF; CDR3 DNA: TGTGCCAGCAGTCCCCCCCCAGGGTATAGCAATCAGCCCCAGCATTTT
clone size: .; J gene: TRBJ1-2; D gene: .; V gene: TRBV6-5; CDR3 protein: CASSSFEGWYGYTF; CDR3 DNA: TGTGCCAGCAGTTCCTTTGAGGGCTGGTATGGCTACACCTTC
clone size: .; J gene: TRBJ2-1; D gene: .; V gene: TRBV5-1; CDR3 protein: CASSFGVYNEQFF; CDR3 DNA: TGCGCCAGCTCCTTCGGGGTGTACAATGAGCAGTTCTTC